This record looks at one T cell receptor (beta chain) sequence and its context. CD8+ and CD4+ T cells from blood underwent TCR beta sequencing. Reverse transcription of roughly 0.45 to 1 ug RNA used random hexamers. An immunoSEQ multiplex PCR amplified TCR beta CDR3 over 54 Vbeta and 13 Jbeta. TCRdb re-called the immunoSEQ multiplex PCR reads with MiXCR, one entry per CDR3 protein. This sample yields 200,000 or so distinct CDR3 sequences, of which roughly 95% are seen a single time; approximately 0.097% belongs to the top ten. Germline CDR1 reads GTSNPN; CDR2 reads SVGIG (reference sequence). The CDR3 length is 13 residues. V shed 6 bases and J shed 8 bases, with 16 bases lying between them. The source of the sample is a study of CD8 T cells in Susac syndrome.

Sequencing was carried out using CD4+ T cells from PBMCs. The chain employs TRBV30 and TRBJ1-4; no definite D call. This receptor was obtained from a human donor with multiple sclerosis. CDR3 in amino acids: CACLEFAGEKLFF. CDR3 coding DNA: TGTGCCTGCTTAGAATTTGCGGGGGAAAAACTGTTTTTT.